The following is a T cell receptor (beta chain) sequence with its context. The CDR3 is made up of 14 amino acids. CDR1 MNHEY and CDR2 SVGAGI come from the germline V gene. V was shortened by 6 bases and J by 0 bases, with 11 bases between the two germline ends. These data belong to a study of blood T cell repertoires in COVID-19. Study details: The United States, Italy and Spain supplied acute and convalescent COVID-19 samples. PBMCs, B-cell-depleted T cells, or T cells were the source of the cDNA or gDNA that made up the material.

As originally analysed: Amplification of reference gene primers provided the estimated nucleated cell counts. Libraries were prepared by immunoSEQ multiplex PCR; TCRdb keeps only in-frame clonotypes and omits some of them. That table furnishes V, J and clone size, whereas the DNA furnished D and trimming. Of tens of thousands of clones in the sample, around 86% are singletons; the top ten hold around 22%. The sequenced sample consisted of peripheral blood. The V and J genes are TRBV6-5 and TRBJ1-2; TRBD1 is a possible D gene (5 bases). This sequence originates from an elderly woman with COVID-19, enrolled during active disease. The CDR3 DNA reads as TGTGCCAGCAGCCCCCAGGGCCCTAACTATGGCTACACCTTC. Encoded protein: CASSPQGPNYGYTF.